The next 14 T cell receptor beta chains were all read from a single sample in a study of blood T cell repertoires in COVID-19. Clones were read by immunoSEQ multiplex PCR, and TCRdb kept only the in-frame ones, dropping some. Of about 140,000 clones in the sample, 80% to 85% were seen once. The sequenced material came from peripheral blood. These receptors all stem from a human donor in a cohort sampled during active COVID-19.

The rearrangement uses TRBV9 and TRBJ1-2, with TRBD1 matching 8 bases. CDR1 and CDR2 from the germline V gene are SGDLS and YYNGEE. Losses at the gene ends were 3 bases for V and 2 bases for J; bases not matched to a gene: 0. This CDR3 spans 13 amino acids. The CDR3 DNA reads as TGTGCCAGCAGCGACAGGGGGAACTATGGCTACACCTTC. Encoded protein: CASSDRGNYGYTF.

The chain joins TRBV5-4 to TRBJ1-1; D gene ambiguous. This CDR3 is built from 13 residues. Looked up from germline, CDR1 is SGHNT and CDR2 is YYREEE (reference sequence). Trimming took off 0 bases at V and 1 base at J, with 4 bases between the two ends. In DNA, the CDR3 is TGTGCCAGCAGCTTGGACAAGAACACTGAAGCTTTCTTT. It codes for CASSLDKNTEAFF.

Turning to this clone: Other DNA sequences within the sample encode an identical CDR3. In nucleotides, the CDR3 is TGTGCCAGCAGCTTAGTGTCAGGGGCAATGAACACTGAAGCTTTCTTT. Translating gives CASSLVSGAMNTEAFF. The rearrangement uses TRBV11-2 and TRBJ1-1; tentative D call: TRBD1 (6 bases). V was trimmed by 1 base and J by 0 bases, leaving 12 bases between them. Germline CDR1 reads SGHAT; CDR2 reads FQNNGV. There are 16 residues in the CDR3.

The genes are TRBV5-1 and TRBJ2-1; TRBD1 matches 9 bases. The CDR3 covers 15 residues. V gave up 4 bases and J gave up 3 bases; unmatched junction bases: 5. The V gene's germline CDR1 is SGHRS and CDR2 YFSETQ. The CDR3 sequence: CASSRDRDFYNEQFF. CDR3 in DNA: TGCGCCAGCAGCCGGGACAGGGATTTCTACAATGAGCAGTTCTTC.

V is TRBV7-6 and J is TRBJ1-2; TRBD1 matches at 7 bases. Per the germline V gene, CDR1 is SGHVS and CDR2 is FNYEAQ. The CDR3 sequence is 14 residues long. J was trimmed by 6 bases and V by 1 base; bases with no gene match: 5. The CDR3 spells CASSLEGGAHGYTF. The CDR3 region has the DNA TGTGCCAGCAGCTTAGAAGGGGGCGCGCATGGCTACACCTTC.

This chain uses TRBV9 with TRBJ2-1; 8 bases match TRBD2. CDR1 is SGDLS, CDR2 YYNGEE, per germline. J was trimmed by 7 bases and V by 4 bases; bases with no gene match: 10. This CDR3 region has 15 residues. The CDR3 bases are TGTGCCAGCAGCCCCCGGGGGGGTAATTCGAATGAGCAGTTCTTC. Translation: CASSPRGGNSNEQFF.

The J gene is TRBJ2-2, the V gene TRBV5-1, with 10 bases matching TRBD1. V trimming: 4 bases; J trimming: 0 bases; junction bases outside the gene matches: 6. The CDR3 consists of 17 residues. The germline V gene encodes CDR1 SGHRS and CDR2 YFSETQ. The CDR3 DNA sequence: TGCGCCAGCAGCCTGGGACAGGGGACCCCGAACACCGGGGAGCTGTTTTTT. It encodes CASSLGQGTPNTGELFF.

For the CDR3, the DNA is TGTGCCAGCAACCCACCGGGATCGACTACCTACGAGCAGTACTTC. Translation gives CASNPPGSTTYEQYF. The chain recombines TRBV5-4 with TRBJ2-7, with TRBD2 as a possible D gene (5 bases). Germline V gives CDR1 SGHNT, CDR2 YYREEE (reference sequence). The CDR3 spans 15 residues. The V and J ends lost 6 bases and 2 bases respectively, with 18 bases between them.

CDR3 bases: TGTGCCAGCAGCCGCCCTCCCGGCGGGGAAGAGACCCAGTACTTC. It codes for CASSRPPGGEETQYF. The V and J genes are TRBV7-9 and TRBJ2-5; tentative D call: TRBD2 (6 bases). CDR1 is SEHNR and CDR2 is FQNEAQ in the germline V gene (reference sequence). V lost 5 bases to trimming and J lost 3 bases, with 16 bases between them. This CDR3 is built from 15 residues.

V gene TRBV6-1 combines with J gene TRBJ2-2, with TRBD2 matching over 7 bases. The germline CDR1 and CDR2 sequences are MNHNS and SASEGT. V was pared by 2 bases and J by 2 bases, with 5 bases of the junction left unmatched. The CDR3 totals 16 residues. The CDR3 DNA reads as TGTGCCAGCAGTGAACTGGGGGGGATCAACACCGGGGAGCTGTTTTTT. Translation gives CASSELGGINTGELFF.

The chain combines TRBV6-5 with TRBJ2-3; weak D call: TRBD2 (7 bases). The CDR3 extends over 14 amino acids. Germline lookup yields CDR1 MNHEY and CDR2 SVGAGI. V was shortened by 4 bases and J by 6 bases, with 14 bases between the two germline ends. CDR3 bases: TGTGCCAGCAGTTTAGGGCGGGGGCTTGATACGCAGTATTTT. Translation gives CASSLGRGLDTQYF.

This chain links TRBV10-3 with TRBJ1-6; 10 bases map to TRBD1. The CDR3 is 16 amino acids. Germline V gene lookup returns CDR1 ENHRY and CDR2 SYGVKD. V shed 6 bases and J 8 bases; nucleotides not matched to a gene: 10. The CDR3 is CAISFSSGTGDSPLHF. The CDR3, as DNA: TGTGCCATCAGCTTCTCTTCCGGGACAGGGGATTCACCCCTCCACTTT.

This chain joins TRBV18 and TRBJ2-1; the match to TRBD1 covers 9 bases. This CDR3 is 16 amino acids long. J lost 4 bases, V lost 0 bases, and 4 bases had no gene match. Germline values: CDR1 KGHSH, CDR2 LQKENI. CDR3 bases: TGTGCCAGCTCACCACCGGGGACAGGGATTTACAATGAGCAGTTCTTC. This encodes CASSPPGTGIYNEQFF.

CDR3 loop: CATSRDLGQVDNYGYTF. DNA for the CDR3: TGTGCCACCAGCAGAGATCTAGGACAGGTGGATAACTATGGCTACACCTTC. The gene calls are TRBV15 and TRBJ1-2; 7 nucleotides line up with TRBD1. Germline V gives CDR1 LNHNV, CDR2 YYDKDF (reference sequence). The CDR3 is 17 residues long. Unmatched junction bases numbered 8, after V lost 0 bases and J lost 1 base.